This TCR beta chain stems from a study of blood T cell repertoires in COVID-19. In the study overall: The United States, Italy and Spain supplied acute and convalescent COVID-19 samples.

Symptom resolution, clearance, or two negative PCRs marked the recovered donors of Cohort 3. Germline CDR1 reads SGHTA; CDR2 reads FQGNSA. Trimming removed 1 base from V and 7 bases from J, with 19 bases in between. This CDR3 is 16 amino acids long. Method: immunoSEQ multiplex PCR; TCRdb's copy keeps in-frame clones and lacks some. This table has around 300,000 clones, about 88% appearing once. The chain carries TRBV7-2 and TRBJ1-2; D gene ambiguous. The clonotype originates from a woman aged 50 to 60 who had recovered from COVID-19. Sequencing used PBMCs or T cells enriched from blood (not recorded which). The CDR3 region is CASSLVGMLGSSGYTF. The CDR3, as DNA: TGTGCCAGCAGCTTAGTCGGGATGCTCGGGAGCTCTGGCTACACCTTC.